These 2 T cell receptor beta chains came from one sample sequenced in a study of blood T cell repertoires in COVID-19. The method was immunoSEQ multiplex PCR; TCRdb's version includes in-frame clones alone and lacks a portion of them. The sample consists of fewer than 350,000 clones, almost 85% of them appearing once. Sequencing input: peripheral blood. The receptors were gathered from a human donor in a cohort sampled during active COVID-19.

This clone was recorded once. The V and J genes are TRBV25-1 and TRBJ1-2; D may be TRBD1 (5 bases). CDR3 length equals 13 residues. V gave up 4 bases and J gave up 4 bases, with 10 bases separating them. From germline, CDR1 is MGHDK and CDR2 SYGVNS. The CDR3 DNA reads TGTGCCAGCAGTGCAAATCAGGGCTATGGCTACACCTTC. Protein product: CASSANQGYGYTF.

The chain couples TRBV9 to TRBJ2-3; no clear D. The V end lost 4 bases, the J end lost 4 bases, and 10 bases lay between the germline ends. Looked up from germline, CDR1 is SGDLS and CDR2 is YYNGEE. The length of the CDR3 is 13 residues. The CDR3 here is CASSPREADTQYF. The CDR3 coding sequence is TGTGCCAGCAGCCCGAGAGAGGCAGATACGCAGTATTTT.